Listed here is a single T cell receptor beta chain. Its antigen is undetermined. The sample carries other DNA sequences with the same CDR3. The CDR3 has 11 residues. Trimming stripped 4 bases from V and 7 bases from J, with 10 bases between. CDR1 GTSNPN and CDR2 SVGIG come from the germline V gene (reference sequence). The sample originates from a study of shared clonotypes between healthy human individuals. Overall study context: CD8 memory received one plate per donor, CD8 naive two, CD4 memory three and CD4 naive three. Study-wide results and caveats: Sharing across four donors was highest in naive CD4 (approximately 5%) and lowest in memory CD8 (around 0.4%).

Deep-level running was used for the assay. Data came from immunoSEQ multiplex PCR; TCRdb stores just in-frame clones and leaves some out. The sample shows over 2 million clones, 85% to 95% of them seen only once. This receptor was obtained from a man in his late teens or twenties in good health. The sample taken for sequencing was naive CD4+ T cells sorted from blood. Subset denoted: CD45RA+ positively selected. The chain uses TRBV30 and TRBJ1-2; D perhaps matches TRBD1 (6 bases). The CDR3 sequence: CAWTRGGGYTF. CDR3 DNA: TGTGCCTGGACCAGGGGCGGTGGCTACACCTTC.